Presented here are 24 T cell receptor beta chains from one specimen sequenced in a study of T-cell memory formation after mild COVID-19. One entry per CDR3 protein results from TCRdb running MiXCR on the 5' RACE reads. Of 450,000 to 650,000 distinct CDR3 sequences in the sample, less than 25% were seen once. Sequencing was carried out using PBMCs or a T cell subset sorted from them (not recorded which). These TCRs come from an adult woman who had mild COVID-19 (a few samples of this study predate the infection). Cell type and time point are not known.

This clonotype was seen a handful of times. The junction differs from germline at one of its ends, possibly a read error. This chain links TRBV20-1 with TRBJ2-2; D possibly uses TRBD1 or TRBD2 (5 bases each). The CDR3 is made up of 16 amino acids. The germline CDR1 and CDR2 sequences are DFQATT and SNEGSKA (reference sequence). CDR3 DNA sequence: TGCAGTGCTTCGTATGCCGGGACCGCGAAAACCGGGGAGCTGTTTTTT. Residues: CSASYAGTAKTGELFF.

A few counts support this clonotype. The CDR3 DNA reads TGCGCCAGCAGCCCCATGGATTCCGCGGGAAACACCATATATTTT. Translated, it gives CASSPMDSAGNTIYF. The chain combines TRBV4-3 with TRBJ1-3; D is undetermined. The CDR3 is made up of 15 amino acids. Deletions cut 4 bases from V and 4 bases from J, with 14 bases between. Germline CDR1 is LGHNA and CDR2 is YSLEER.

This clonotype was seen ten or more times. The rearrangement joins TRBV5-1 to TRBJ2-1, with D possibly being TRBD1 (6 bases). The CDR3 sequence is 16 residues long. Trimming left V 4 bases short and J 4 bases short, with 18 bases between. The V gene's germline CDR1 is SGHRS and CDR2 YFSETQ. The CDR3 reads CASSLAPGTQYNEQFF. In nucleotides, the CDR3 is TGCGCCAGCAGCCTAGCCCCCGGGACACAGTACAATGAGCAGTTCTTC.

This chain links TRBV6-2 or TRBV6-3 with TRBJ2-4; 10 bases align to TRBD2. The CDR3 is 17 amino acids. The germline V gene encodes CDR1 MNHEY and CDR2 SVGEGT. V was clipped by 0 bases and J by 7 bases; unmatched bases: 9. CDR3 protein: CASSYSSGLAGVNIQYF. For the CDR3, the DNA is TGTGCCAGCAGTTACTCGTCGGGGCTAGCGGGAGTGAACATTCAGTACTTC.

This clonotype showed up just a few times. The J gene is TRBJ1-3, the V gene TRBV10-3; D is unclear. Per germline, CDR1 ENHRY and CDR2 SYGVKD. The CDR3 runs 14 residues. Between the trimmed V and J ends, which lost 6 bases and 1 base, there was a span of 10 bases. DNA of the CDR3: TGTGCCATCAGAAGAGGGCCTTCTGGAAACACCATATATTTT. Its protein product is CAIRRGPSGNTIYF.

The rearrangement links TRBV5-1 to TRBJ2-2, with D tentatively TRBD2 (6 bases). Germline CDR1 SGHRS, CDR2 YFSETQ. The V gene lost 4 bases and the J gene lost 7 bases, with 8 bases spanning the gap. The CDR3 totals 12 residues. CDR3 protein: CASSRDFGELFF. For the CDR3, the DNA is TGCGCCAGCAGCAGGGACTTCGGGGAGCTGTTTTTT.

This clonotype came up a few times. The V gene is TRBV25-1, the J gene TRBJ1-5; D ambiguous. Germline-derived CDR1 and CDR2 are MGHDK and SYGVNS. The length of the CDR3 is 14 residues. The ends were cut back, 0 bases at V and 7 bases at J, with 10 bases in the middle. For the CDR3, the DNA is TGTGCCAGCAGTGAATACCTCCAGATGCAGCCCCAGCATTTT. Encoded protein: CASSEYLQMQPQHF.

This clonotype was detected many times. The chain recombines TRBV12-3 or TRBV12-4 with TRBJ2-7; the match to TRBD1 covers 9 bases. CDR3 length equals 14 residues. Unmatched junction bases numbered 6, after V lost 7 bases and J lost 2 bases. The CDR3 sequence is CASTPGQGTYEQYF. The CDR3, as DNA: TGTGCCAGCACCCCGGGACAGGGTACCTACGAGCAGTACTTC.

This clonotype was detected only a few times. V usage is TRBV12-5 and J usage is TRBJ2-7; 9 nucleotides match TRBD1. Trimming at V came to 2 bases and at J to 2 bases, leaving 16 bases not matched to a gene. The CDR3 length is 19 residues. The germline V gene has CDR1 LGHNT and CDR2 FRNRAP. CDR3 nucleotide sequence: TGTGCTAGTGGTTTGTACCGGTCCCGGGACAGGGACCCCACCTACGAGCAGTACTTC. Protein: CASGLYRSRDRDPTYEQYF.

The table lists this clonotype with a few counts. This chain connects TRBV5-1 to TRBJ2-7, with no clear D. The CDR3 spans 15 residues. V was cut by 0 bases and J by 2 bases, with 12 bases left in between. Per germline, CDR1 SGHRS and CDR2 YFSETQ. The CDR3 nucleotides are TGCGCCAGCAGCTTGGAAGGTGGGGAAACCTACGAGCAGTACTTC. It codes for CASSLEGGETYEQYF.

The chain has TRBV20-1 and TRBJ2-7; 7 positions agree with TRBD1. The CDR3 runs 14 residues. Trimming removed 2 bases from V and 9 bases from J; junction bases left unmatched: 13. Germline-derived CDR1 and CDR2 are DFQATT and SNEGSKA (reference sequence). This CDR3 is CSARPGQDTWGQYF. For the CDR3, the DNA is TGCAGTGCTAGACCCGGACAGGACACCTGGGGGCAGTACTTC.

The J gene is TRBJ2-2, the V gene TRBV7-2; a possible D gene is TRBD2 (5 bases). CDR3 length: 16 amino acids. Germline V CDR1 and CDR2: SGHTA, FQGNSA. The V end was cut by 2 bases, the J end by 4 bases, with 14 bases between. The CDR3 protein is CASSLPDGVSTGELFF. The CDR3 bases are TGTGCCAGCAGCTTACCCGACGGGGTTAGCACCGGGGAGCTGTTTTTT.

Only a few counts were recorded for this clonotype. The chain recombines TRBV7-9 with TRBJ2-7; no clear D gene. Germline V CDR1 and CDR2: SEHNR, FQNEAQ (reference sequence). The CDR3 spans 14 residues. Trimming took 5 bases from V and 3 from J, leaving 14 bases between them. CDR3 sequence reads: CASSTTDGHYEQYF. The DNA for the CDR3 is TGTGCCAGCAGCACGACCGACGGCCACTACGAGCAGTACTTC.

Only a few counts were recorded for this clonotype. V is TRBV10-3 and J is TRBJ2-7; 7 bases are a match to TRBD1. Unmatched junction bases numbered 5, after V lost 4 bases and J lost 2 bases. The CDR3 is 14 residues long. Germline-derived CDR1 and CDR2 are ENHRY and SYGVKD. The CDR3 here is CAISGRQGTYEQYF. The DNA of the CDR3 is TGTGCCATCAGTGGGAGACAGGGTACCTACGAGCAGTACTTC.

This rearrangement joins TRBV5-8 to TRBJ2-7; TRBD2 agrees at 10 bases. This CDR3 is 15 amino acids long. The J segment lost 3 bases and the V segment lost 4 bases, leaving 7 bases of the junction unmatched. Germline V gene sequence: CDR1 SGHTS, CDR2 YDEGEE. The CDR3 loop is CASSQIAGGFYEQYF. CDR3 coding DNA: TGTGCCAGCAGCCAAATAGCGGGAGGTTTCTACGAGCAGTACTTC.

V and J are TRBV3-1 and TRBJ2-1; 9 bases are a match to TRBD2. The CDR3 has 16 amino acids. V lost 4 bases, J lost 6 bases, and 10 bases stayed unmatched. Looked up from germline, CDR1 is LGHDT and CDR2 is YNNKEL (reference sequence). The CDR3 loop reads CASSPGWGTSINEQFF. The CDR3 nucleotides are TGTGCCAGCAGCCCTGGTTGGGGGACTAGCATCAATGAGCAGTTCTTC.

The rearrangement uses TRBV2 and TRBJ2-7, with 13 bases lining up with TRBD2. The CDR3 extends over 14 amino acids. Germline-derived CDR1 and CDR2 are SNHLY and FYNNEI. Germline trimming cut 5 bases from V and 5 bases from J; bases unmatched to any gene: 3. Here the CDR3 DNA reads TGTGCCAGCAGTCGGACTAGCGGGAGAAACGAGCAGTACTTC. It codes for CASSRTSGRNEQYF.

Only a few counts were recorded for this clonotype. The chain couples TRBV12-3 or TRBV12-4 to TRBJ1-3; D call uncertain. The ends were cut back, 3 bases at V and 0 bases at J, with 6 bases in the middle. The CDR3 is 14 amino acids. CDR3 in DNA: TGTGCCAGCAGTTTTGTGGACTCTGGAAACACCATATATTTT. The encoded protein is CASSFVDSGNTIYF.

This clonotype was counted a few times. CDR3 nucleotides: TGCGCCAGCAGCCAACCGGACCGTATTTCACCCCTCCACTTT. It is translated as CASSQPDRISPLHF. The chain uses TRBV4-1 and TRBJ1-6; no clear D. The CDR3 runs 14 residues. Trimming took off 2 bases at V and 9 bases at J, with 11 bases between the two ends. The V gene's germline CDR1 is MGHRA and CDR2 YSYEKL.

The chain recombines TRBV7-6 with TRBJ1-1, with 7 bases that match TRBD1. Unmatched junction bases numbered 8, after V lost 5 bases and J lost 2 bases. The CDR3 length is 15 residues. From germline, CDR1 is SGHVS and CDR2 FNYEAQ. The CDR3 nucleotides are TGTGCCAGCAGCCCGCGTCGACAGGGCAACACTGAAGCTTTCTTT. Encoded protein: CASSPRRQGNTEAFF. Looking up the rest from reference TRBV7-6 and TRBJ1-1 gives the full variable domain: GAGVSQSPRYKVTKRGQDVALRCDPISGHVSLYWYRQALGQGPEFLTYFNYEAQQDKSGLPNDRFSAERPEGSISTLTIQRTEQRDSAMYRCASSPRRQGNTEAFFGQGTRLTVV.

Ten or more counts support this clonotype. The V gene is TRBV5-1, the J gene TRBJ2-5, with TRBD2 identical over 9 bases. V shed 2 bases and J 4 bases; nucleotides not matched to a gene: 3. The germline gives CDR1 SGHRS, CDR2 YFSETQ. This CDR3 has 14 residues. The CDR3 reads CASSFSGGTETQYF. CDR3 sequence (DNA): TGCGCCAGCAGCTTCAGCGGGGGGACAGAGACCCAGTACTTC.

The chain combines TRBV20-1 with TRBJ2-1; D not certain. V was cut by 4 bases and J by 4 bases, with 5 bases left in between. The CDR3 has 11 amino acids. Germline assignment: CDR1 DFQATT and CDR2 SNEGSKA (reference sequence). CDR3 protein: CSATMYNEQFF. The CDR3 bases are TGCAGTGCTACGATGTACAATGAGCAGTTCTTC.

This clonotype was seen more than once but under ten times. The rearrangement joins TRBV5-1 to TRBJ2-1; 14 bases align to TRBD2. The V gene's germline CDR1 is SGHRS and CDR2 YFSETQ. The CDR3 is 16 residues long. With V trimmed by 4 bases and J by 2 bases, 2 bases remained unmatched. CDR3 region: CASSRGLAGAYNEQFF. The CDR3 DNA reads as TGCGCCAGCAGCCGGGGACTAGCGGGAGCCTACAATGAGCAGTTCTTC. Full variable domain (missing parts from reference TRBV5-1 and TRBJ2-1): KAGVTQTPRYLIKTRGQQVTLSCSPISGHRSVSWYQQTPGQGLQFLFEYFSETQRNKGNFPGRFSGRQFSNSRSEMNVSTLELGDSALYLCASSRGLAGAYNEQFFGPGTRLTVL.

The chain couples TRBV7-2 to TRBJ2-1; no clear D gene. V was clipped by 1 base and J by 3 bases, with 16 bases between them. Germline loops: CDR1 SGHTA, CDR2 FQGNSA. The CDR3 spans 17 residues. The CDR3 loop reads CASSLGSQKTYYNEQFF. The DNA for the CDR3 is TGTGCCAGCAGCTTAGGGTCGCAAAAAACATACTACAATGAGCAGTTCTTC.